This record concerns one T cell receptor (beta chain) sequence. The antigen is not known. The source of the sample is a study of vaccination and CD4 T cells after COVID-19. The germline V gene has CDR1 KGHDR and CDR2 SFDVKD. The CDR3 is made up of 14 amino acids. Trimming removed 0 bases at V and 2 bases at J, with 5 bases between. The Oncomine TCR Beta short-read assay was applied to DNA of cultured CD4+ T cells. MiXCR was run by TCRdb on the PCR reads, yielding one entry per CDR3 protein. The repertoire holds 9,900 or so distinct CDR3 sequences, with less than 65% as singletons. Described treatment: approximately nine-day PBMC culture with coronavirus spike peptide pools or control peptides (ViraFEST assay).

This chain connects TRBV24-1 to TRBJ2-3; D ambiguous. The source material was CD4+ T cells from blood, cultured in vitro. The TCR originated in a human donor who had recovered from COVID-19. The CDR3 sequence is CATSDLGVTDTQYF. The CDR3, as DNA: TGTGCCACCAGTGATTTGGGGGTCACAGATACGCAGTATTTT.